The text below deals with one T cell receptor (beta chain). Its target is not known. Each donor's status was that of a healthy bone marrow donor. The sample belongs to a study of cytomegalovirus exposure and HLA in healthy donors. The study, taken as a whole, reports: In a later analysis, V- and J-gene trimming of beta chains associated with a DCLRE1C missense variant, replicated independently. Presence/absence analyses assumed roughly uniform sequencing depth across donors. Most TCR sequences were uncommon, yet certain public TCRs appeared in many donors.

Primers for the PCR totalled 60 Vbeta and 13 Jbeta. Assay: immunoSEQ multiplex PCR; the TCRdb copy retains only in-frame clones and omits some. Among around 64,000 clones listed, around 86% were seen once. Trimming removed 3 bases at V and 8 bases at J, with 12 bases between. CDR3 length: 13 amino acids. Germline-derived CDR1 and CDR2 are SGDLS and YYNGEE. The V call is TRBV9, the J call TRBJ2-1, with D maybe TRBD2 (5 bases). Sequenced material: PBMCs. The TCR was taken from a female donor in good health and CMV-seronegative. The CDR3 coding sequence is TGTGCCAGCAGCGCCCGGGAAAGCCATGAGCAGTTCTTC. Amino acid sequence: CASSARESHEQFF.